These 18 T cell receptor beta chains share one sample of origin, sequenced in a study of cytomegalovirus exposure and HLA in healthy donors. The primer mix had 60 Vbeta and 13 Jbeta primers. Clones were sequenced by immunoSEQ multiplex PCR, and TCRdb holds only the in-frame ones, with some missing. The sample shows over 65,000 clones, about 75% of them seen only once. The source material was PBMCs. These receptors were obtained from a man aged 40-50 years in good health and CMV-seronegative.

The chain uses TRBV5-4 and TRBJ2-3; D remains ambiguous. Germline loops: CDR1 SGHNT, CDR2 YYREEE (reference sequence). The CDR3 consists of 14 residues. With 0 bases removed from V and 6 bases from J, the gap between germline ends came to 11 bases. The CDR3 DNA follows: TGTGCCAGCAGCTTGGGTGTCGCAGTGGATACGCAGTATTTT. This codes for CASSLGVAVDTQYF. Full variable domain (remainder filled in from reference TRBV5-4 and TRBJ2-3): ETGVTQSPTHLIKTRGQQVTLRCSSQSGHNTVSWYQQALGQGPQFIFQYYREEENGRGNFPPRFSGLQFPNYSSELNVNALELDDSALYLCASSLGVAVDTQYFGPGTRLTVL.

The chain links TRBV6-5 to TRBJ2-5; TRBD1 matches 8 bases. The DNA end favors TRBJ2-7, so the J call may be wrong. Germline CDR1 is MNHEY and CDR2 is SVGAGI. The CDR3 is 14 amino acids. Written as DNA, the CDR3 is TGTGCCAGCAGTTGGTTGGGACAGGACTACGAGCAGTACTTC. Residues: CASSWLGQDYEQYF.

This chain connects TRBV5-1 to TRBJ1-2, with 9 nucleotides matching TRBD1. CDR1 is SGHRS, CDR2 YFSETQ, per germline. J gave up 5 bases and V 0 bases, and 8 bases lay outside the gene matches. This CDR3 comprises 16 residues. The CDR3 region is CASSLVKTGGAYGYTF. CDR3 DNA sequence: TGCGCCAGCAGCTTGGTCAAAACAGGGGGCGCATATGGCTACACCTTC. Drawing the rest from reference TRBV5-1 and TRBJ1-2, the complete variable domain is KAGVTQTPRYLIKTRGQQVTLSCSPISGHRSVSWYQQTPGQGLQFLFEYFSETQRNKGNFPGRFSGRQFSNSRSEMNVSTLELGDSALYLCASSLVKTGGAYGYTFGSGTRLTVV.

The V and J genes are TRBV4-1 and TRBJ1-2; D remains unclear. This CDR3 is 13 amino acids long. Germline CDR1 MGHRA, CDR2 YSYEKL. V lost 1 base and J 2 bases, leaving 5 bases between the germline ends. CDR3: CASSQARNYGYTF. CDR3 DNA: TGCGCCAGCAGCCAAGCCAGGAACTATGGCTACACCTTC.

The chain employs TRBV2 and TRBJ2-7, with D possibly matching TRBD2 (6 bases). V lost 3 bases, J lost 4 bases, and 16 bases lay in between. This CDR3 comprises 15 residues. CDR1 SNHLY and CDR2 FYNNEI come from the germline V gene. The CDR3 DNA reads TGTGCCAGCAGTGATGGGGCGGGCGGAGGGTACGAGCAGTACTTC. It codes for CASSDGAGGGYEQYF.

The table lists this clone with a few counts. The chain joins TRBV13 to TRBJ1-1, with D unresolved. With 5 bases removed from V and 6 bases from J, the gap between germline ends came to 7 bases. Looked up from germline, CDR1 is PRHDT and CDR2 is FYEKMQ (reference sequence). The CDR3 length is 11 residues. CDR3 coding DNA: TGTGCCAGCAGCCAGACTGCTGAAGCTTTCTTT. Its translation: CASSQTAEAFF.

The chain links TRBV5-1 to TRBJ2-1; 16 bases match TRBD2. V dropped 0 bases and J dropped 7; count of bases not matched to a gene: 1. Germline CDR1 SGHRS, CDR2 YFSETQ. This CDR3 comprises 16 residues. This CDR3 reads CASSLAGLAGGNEQFF. CDR3 in DNA: TGCGCCAGCAGCTTGGCGGGACTAGCGGGGGGGAATGAGCAGTTCTTC. The full variable domain, completed using reference TRBV5-1 and TRBJ2-1, is KAGVTQTPRYLIKTRGQQVTLSCSPISGHRSVSWYQQTPGQGLQFLFEYFSETQRNKGNFPGRFSGRQFSNSRSEMNVSTLELGDSALYLCASSLAGLAGGNEQFFGPGTRLTVL.

The chain is built from TRBV6-5 and TRBJ1-1; 8 bases fit TRBD1. CDR3 length equals 13 residues. V dropped 6 bases and J dropped 5; count of bases not matched to a gene: 5. Germline assignment: CDR1 MNHEY and CDR2 SVGAGI. CDR3 region: CASSPYRGTEAFF. In DNA, the CDR3 is TGTGCCAGCAGCCCCTACAGGGGGACTGAAGCTTTCTTT.

This clone was seen once. This chain uses TRBV7-9 with TRBJ2-7; possibly TRBD1 for D (6 bases). The CDR3 has 17 amino acids. Trimming left V 1 base short and J 0 bases short, with 16 bases between. Germline V gene sequence: CDR1 SEHNR, CDR2 FQNEAQ (reference sequence). CDR3 protein: CASSLGTRTDISYEQYF. CDR3 sequence (DNA): TGTGCCAGCAGCTTAGGCACTAGGACAGATATCTCCTACGAGCAGTACTTC. The whole variable domain, filled in from reference TRBV7-9 and TRBJ2-7, reads DTGVSQNPRHKITKRGQNVTFRCDPISEHNRLYWYRQTLGQGPEFLTYFQNEAQLEKSRLLSDRFSAERPKGSFSTLEIQRTEQGDSAMYLCASSLGTRTDISYEQYFGPGTRLTVT.

The chain has TRBV29-1 and TRBJ1-4, with TRBD1 as a possible D gene (6 bases). Deletions cut 7 bases from V and 3 bases from J, with 15 bases between. Germline V lookup: CDR1 SQVTM, CDR2 ANQGSEA. This CDR3 spans 14 amino acids. Here the CDR3 reads CSGSQGQANEKLFF. CDR3 nucleotide sequence: TGCAGCGGTTCCCAGGGGCAAGCTAATGAAAAACTGTTTTTT. Supplemented by reference TRBV29-1 and TRBJ1-4, the full variable domain reads SAVISQKPSRDICQRGTSLTIQCQVDSQVTMMFWYRQQPGQSLTLIATANQGSEATYESGFVIDKFPISRPNLTFSTLTVSNMSPEDSSIYLCSGSQGQANEKLFFGSGTQLSVL.

The gene calls are TRBV28 and TRBJ1-2; 7 bases are a match to TRBD1. V was clipped by 6 bases and J by 5 bases; unmatched bases: 9. This CDR3 is 14 amino acids long. In germline, CDR1 is MDHEN, CDR2 SYDVKM. The CDR3, as DNA: TGTGCCAGCAGACTTAGGGACAGACCTTATGGCTACACCTTC. Amino acid sequence: CASRLRDRPYGYTF.

This chain connects TRBV30 to TRBJ2-2; the match to TRBD2 covers 12 bases. Germline V gene lookup returns CDR1 GTSNPN and CDR2 SVGIG (reference sequence). The CDR3 consists of 16 residues. J gave up 7 bases and V 3 bases, and 9 bases lay outside the gene matches. The DNA for the CDR3 is TGTGCCTGGAGCCCAGGACTAGCGGGAATAGGCGGGGAGCTGTTTTTT. Amino acid sequence: CAWSPGLAGIGGELFF.

The J gene is TRBJ2-7, the V gene TRBV11-3; TRBD2 aligns across 9 bases. With V trimmed by 6 bases and J by 0 bases, 6 bases remained unmatched. The CDR3 totals 15 residues. Germline values: CDR1 SGHNT, CDR2 YENEEA. CDR3 sequence reads: CASSLAGTTSYEQYF. The DNA of the CDR3 is TGTGCCAGCAGTCTAGCGGGAACGACCTCCTACGAGCAGTACTTC. The whole variable domain, filled in from reference TRBV11-3 and TRBJ2-7, reads EAGVVQSPRYKIIEKKQPVAFWCNPISGHNTLYWYLQNLGQGPELLIRYENEEAVDDSQLPKDRFSAERLKGVDSTLKIQPAELGDSAVYLCASSLAGTTSYEQYFGPGTRLTVT.

This clone was recorded once. V gene TRBV27 combines with J gene TRBJ2-3; TRBD1 aligns across 9 bases. Germline V CDR1 and CDR2: MNHEY, SMNVEV (reference sequence). V lost 5 bases, J lost 4 bases, and 13 bases stayed unmatched. The CDR3 loop spans 17 amino acids. The CDR3, as DNA: TGTGCCAGCAGTCTCCGAACGGACAGGGGCGAAGCAGATACGCAGTATTTT. This codes for CASSLRTDRGEADTQYF.

The V and J genes are TRBV2 and TRBJ2-4; D is ambiguous. The V end was cut by 2 bases, the J end by 1 base, with 3 bases between. The germline V gene has CDR1 SNHLY and CDR2 FYNNEI. This CDR3 contains 13 residues. This chain's CDR3 is CASSERAKNIQYF. CDR3 in DNA: TGTGCCAGCAGTGAACGTGCCAAAAACATTCAGTACTTC.

This chain uses TRBV5-6 with TRBJ1-6; TRBD1 aligns across 7 bases. This CDR3 region has 14 residues. Germline V gene data show CDR1 as SGHDT and CDR2 as YYEEEE. V trimming: 4 bases; J trimming: 4 bases; junction bases outside the gene matches: 2. The CDR3 region has the DNA TGTGCCAGCAGCGAGGGACAGTATAATTCACCCCTCCACTTT. It codes for CASSEGQYNSPLHF.

The rearrangement joins TRBV5-8 to TRBJ2-2; 8 bases align to TRBD2. The CDR3 runs 17 residues. Unmatched junction bases numbered 14, after V lost 6 bases and J lost 4 bases. Germline V lookup: CDR1 SGHTS, CDR2 YDEGEE. CDR3 sequence (DNA): TGTGCCAGCATCATGCCGCAGACTAGCGAGGGCACCGGGGAGCTGTTTTTT. Protein product: CASIMPQTSEGTGELFF. Full variable domain (rest looked up from reference TRBV5-8 and TRBJ2-2): EAGVTQSPTHLIKTRGQQATLRCSPISGHTSVYWYQQALGLGLQFLLWYDEGEERNRGNFPPRFSGRQFPNYSSELNVNALELEDSALYLCASIMPQTSEGTGELFFGEGSRLTVL.

The chain recombines TRBV5-8 with TRBJ2-3; D is unresolved. Germline V CDR1 and CDR2: SGHTS, YDEGEE. V was clipped by 0 bases and J by 2 bases, with 7 bases between them. The CDR3 has 14 amino acids. The CDR3 is CASSLGQNTDTQYF. The CDR3 DNA is TGTGCCAGCAGCTTGGGGCAGAACACAGATACGCAGTATTTT.